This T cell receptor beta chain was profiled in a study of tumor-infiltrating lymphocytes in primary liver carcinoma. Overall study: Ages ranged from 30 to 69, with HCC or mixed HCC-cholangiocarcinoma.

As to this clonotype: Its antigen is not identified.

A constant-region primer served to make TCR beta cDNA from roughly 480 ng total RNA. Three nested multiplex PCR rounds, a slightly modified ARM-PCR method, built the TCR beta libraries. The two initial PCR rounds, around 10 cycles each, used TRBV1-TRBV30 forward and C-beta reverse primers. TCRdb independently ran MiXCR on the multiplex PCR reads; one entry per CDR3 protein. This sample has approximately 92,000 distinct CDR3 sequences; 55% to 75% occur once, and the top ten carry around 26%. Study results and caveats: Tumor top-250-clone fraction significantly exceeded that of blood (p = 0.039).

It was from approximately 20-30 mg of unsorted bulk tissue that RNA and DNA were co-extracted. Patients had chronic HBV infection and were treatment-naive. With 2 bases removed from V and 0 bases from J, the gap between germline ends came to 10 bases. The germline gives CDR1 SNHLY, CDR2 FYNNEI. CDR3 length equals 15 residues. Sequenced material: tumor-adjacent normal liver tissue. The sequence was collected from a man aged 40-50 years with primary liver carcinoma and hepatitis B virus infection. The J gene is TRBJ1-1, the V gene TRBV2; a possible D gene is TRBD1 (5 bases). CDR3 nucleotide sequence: TGTGCCAGCAGTGAAACAGGCCCCATGAACACTGAAGCTTTCTTT. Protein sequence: CASSETGPMNTEAFF.